What follows describes a single T cell receptor (beta chain). Assay: immunoSEQ multiplex PCR; the TCRdb copy retains only in-frame clones and omits some. In the table there are roughly 2.2 million clones, around 92% of which are singletons. The data derive from a study of shared clonotypes between healthy human individuals. Deletions cut 4 bases from V and 0 bases from J, with 6 bases between. The CDR3 is 13 residues long. Germline lookup yields CDR1 SGDLS and CDR2 YYNGEE. The donors, all of them Caucasian adults, lived in Nashville, Tennessee. Naive CD4+ cells were CD45RA-selected; the remaining cells were memory.

The sequenced material came from naive CD4+ T cells from PBMCs. Subset denoted: CD45RA+ positively selected. The sequence came from a man aged 18 to 29 in good health. Some clones in this sample may be carry-over from other donors' samples. The chain employs TRBV9 and TRBJ2-3; D is ambiguous. CDR3 in DNA: TGTGCCAGCAGCATTGCTAGCACAGATACGCAGTATTTT. This translates into CASSIASTDTQYF.